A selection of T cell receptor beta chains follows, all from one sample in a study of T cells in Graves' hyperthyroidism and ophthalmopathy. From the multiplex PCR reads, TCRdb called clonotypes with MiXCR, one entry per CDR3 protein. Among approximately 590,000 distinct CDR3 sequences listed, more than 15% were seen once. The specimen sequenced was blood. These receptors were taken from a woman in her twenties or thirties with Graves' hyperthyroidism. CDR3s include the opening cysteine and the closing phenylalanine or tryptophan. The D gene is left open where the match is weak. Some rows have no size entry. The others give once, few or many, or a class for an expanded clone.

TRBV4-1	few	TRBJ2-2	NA	CATRTNTGELFF	TGCGCCACCCGAACGAACACCGGGGAGCTGTTTTTT
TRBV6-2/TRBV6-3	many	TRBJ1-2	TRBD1	CASNGQGFVGGYTF	TGTGCCAGCAACGGACAGGGCTTTGTCGGCGGCTACACCTTC
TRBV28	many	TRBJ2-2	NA	CASSNRNTGELFF	TGTGCCAGCAGCAACAGAAACACCGGGGAGCTGTTTTTT
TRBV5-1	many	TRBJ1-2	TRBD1	CASSLAVLGRKTGLVHYGYTF	TGCGCCAGCAGCTTGGCGGTATTGGGCCGGAAGACAGGGTTGGTGCACTATGGCTACACCTTC
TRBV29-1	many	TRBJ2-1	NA	CSVTRTSSDEQFF	TGCAGCGTTACCCGGACATCGTCGGATGAGCAGTTCTTC
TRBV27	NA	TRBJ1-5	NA	CASSLAGGFNQPQHF	TGTGCCAGCAGTTTGGCGGGGGGGTTCAATCAGCCCCAGCATTTT
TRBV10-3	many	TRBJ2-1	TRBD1	CAIKGQRSYNEQFF	TGTGCCATCAAGGGACAGAGGTCCTACAATGAGCAGTTCTTC
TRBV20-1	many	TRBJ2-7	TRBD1	CSARDGQGAPYEQYF	TGCAGTGCTAGAGATGGACAGGGGGCCCCCTACGAGCAGTACTTC
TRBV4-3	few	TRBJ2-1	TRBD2	CASSVTSGSGVHEQFF	TGCGCCAGCTCCGTGACTAGCGGGTCTGGGGTGCATGAGCAGTTCTTC
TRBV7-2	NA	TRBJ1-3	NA	CASSPPGWGSGNTIYF	TGTGCCAGCAGCCCGCCTGGATGGGGATCTGGAAACACCATATATTTT
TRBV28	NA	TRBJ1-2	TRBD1	CASRSGQGLTFYGYTF	TGTGCCAGCAGGAGCGGACAGGGCCTAACCTTTTATGGCTACACCTTC
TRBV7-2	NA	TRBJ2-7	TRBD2	CASSLERLAGGPLDEQYF	TGTGCCAGCAGCTTAGAGAGACTAGCGGGAGGGCCTCTGGACGAGCAGTACTTC
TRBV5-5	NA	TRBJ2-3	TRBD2	CASSLSPSGRVGTQYF	TGTGCCAGCAGCTTAAGCCCAAGCGGGAGGGTTGGGACGCAGTATTTT
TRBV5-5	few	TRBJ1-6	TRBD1	CASSPQGATNSPLHF	TGTGCCAGCAGCCCACAGGGGGCAACCAATTCACCCCTCCACTTT
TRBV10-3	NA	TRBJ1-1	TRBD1	CAISGTGPEAFF	TGTGCCATCAGTGGGACAGGGCCTGAAGCTTTCTTT
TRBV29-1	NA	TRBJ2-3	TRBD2	CSTSGDTDTQYF	TGCTCTACTAGCGGGGACACAGATACGCAGTATTTT
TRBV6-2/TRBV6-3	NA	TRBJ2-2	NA	CASSYTPSNTGELFF	TGTGCCAGCAGTTACACCCCTTCGAACACCGGGGAGCTGTTTTTT
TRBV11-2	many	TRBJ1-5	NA	CASTLVSEPQHF	TGTGCCAGCACCCTGGTGAGTGAGCCCCAGCATTTT
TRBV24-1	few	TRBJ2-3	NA	CATSDVQGHHTDTQYF	TGTGCCACCAGTGATGTTCAGGGGCACCACACAGATACGCAGTATTTT
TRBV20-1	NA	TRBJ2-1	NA	CSALGVRGPYNEQFF	TGCAGTGCCCTGGGAGTTCGGGGGCCGTACAATGAGCAGTTCTTC
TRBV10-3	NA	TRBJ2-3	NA	CAISVLRGTDTQYF	TGTGCCATCAGTGTTCTTAGGGGCACAGATACGCAGTATTTT
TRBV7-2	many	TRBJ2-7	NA	CASRLDGTYEQYF	TGTGCCAGCAGGCTGGACGGTACCTACGAGCAGTACTTC
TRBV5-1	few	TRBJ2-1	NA	CASGLEGPFYNEQFF	TGCGCCAGCGGCTTGGAGGGTCCGTTTTACAATGAGCAGTTCTTC
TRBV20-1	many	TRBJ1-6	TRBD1	CSAGLGQGYSPLHF	TGCAGTGCTGGCCTGGGACAGGGTTATTCACCCCTCCACTTT
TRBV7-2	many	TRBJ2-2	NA	CASSFPYTGELFF	TGTGCCAGCAGTTTTCCATACACCGGGGAGCTGTTTTTT
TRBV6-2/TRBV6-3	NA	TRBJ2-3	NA	CASSRVPATDTQYF	TGTGCCAGCAGCCGGGTTCCGGCTACAGATACGCAGTATTTT
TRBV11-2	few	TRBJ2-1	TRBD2	CASSIFAGVAEQFF	TGTGCCAGTAGTATTTTTGCGGGAGTAGCTGAGCAGTTCTTC
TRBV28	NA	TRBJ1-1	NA	CASRDPGDGGTEAFF	TGTGCCAGCAGGGACCCAGGGGACGGGGGCACTGAAGCTTTCTTT
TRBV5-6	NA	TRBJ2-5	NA	CASSLEGYQEIQYF	TGTGCCAGCAGCTTGGAAGGGTACCAAGAGATCCAGTACTTC
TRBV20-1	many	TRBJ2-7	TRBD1	CSASPGQISYEQYF	TGCAGTGCTAGTCCGGGACAGATCTCCTACGAGCAGTACTTC
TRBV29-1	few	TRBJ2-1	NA	CSAGRTIENNEQFF	TGCAGCGCAGGACGGACCATCGAAAACAATGAGCAGTTCTTC
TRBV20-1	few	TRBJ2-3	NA	CSAGLQGTDTQYF	TGCAGTGCTGGGCTCCAGGGCACAGATACGCAGTATTTT
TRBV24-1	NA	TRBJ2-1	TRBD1	CATSDPRTGGNEQFF	TGTGCCACCAGTGATCCGAGGACAGGGGGGAATGAGCAGTTCTTC
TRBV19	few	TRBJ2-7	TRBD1	CASSIVTGGSYEQYF	TGTGCCAGTAGTATAGTGACAGGGGGCTCCTACGAGCAGTACTTC
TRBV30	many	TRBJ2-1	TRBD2	CAWSDLARTSGGGNEQFF	TGTGCCTGGAGTGATCTCGCTCGGACTAGCGGAGGAGGGAATGAGCAGTTCTTC